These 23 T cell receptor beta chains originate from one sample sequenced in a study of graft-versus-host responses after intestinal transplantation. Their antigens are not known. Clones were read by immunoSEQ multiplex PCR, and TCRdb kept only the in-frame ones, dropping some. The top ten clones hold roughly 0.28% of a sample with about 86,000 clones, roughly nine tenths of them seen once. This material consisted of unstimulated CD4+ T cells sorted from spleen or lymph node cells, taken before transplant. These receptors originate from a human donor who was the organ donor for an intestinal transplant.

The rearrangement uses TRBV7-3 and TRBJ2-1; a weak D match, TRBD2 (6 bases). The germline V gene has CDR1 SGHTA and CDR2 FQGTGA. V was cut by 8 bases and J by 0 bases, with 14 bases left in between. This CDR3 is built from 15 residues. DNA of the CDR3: TGTGCCAGCGGCTCGGCGGGGTCCTCCTACAATGAGCAGTTCTTC. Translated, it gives CASGSAGSSYNEQFF.

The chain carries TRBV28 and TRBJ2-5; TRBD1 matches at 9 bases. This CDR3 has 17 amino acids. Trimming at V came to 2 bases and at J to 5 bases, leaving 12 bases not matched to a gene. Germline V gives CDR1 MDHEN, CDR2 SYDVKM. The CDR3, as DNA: TGTGCCAGCAGTTTACAAGGGACAGGGTTGAAGAGCGAGACCCAGTACTTC. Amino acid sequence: CASSLQGTGLKSETQYF.

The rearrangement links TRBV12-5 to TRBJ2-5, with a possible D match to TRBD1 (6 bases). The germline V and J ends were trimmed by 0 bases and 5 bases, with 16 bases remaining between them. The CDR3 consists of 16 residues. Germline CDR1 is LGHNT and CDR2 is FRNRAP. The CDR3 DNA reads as TGTGCTAGTGGTTTGGTACCCCACACAGGGTCTGAGACCCAGTACTTC. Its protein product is CASGLVPHTGSETQYF. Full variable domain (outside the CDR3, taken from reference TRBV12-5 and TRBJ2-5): DARVTQTPRHKVTEMGQEVTMRCQPILGHNTVFWYRQTMMQGLELLAYFRNRAPLDDSGMPKDRFSAEMPDATLATLKIQPSEPRDSAVYFCASGLVPHTGSETQYFGPGTRLLVL.

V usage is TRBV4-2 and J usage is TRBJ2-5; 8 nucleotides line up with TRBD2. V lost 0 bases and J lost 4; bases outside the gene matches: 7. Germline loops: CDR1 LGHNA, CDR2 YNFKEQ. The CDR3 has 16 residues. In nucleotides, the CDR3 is TGTGCCAGCAGCCAAGATAGTAGCGGGGTTATAGAGACCCAGTACTTC. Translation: CASSQDSSGVIETQYF.

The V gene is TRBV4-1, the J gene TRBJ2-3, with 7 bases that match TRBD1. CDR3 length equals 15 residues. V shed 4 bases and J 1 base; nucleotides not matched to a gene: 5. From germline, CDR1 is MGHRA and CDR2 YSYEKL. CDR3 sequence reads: CASSPIGTGTDTQYF. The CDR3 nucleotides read TGCGCCAGCAGCCCAATAGGGACAGGCACAGATACGCAGTATTTT.

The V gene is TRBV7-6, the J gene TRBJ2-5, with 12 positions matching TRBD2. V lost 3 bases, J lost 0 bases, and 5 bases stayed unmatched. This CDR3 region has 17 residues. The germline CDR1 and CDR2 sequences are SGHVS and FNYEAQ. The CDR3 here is CASSLGLAGPDQETQYF. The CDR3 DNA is TGTGCCAGCAGCTTGGGACTAGCGGGTCCAGACCAAGAGACCCAGTACTTC.

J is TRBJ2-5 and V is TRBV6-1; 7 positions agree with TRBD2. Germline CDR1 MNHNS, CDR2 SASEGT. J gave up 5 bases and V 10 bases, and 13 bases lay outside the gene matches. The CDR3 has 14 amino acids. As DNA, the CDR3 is TGTGCCACCGAGGTGGGGGAGGGGTGGGAGACCCAGTACTTC. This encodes CATEVGEGWETQYF.

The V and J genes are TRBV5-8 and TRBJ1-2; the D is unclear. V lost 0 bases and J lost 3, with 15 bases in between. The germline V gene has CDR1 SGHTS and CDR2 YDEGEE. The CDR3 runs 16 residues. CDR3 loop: CASSLDPALADYGYTF. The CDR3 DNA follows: TGTGCCAGCAGCTTGGATCCGGCCCTGGCGGACTATGGCTACACCTTC. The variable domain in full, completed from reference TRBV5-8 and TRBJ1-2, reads EAGVTQSPTHLIKTRGQQATLRCSPISGHTSVYWYQQALGLGLQFLLWYDEGEERNRGNFPPRFSGRQFPNYSSELNVNALELEDSALYLCASSLDPALADYGYTFGSGTRLTVV.

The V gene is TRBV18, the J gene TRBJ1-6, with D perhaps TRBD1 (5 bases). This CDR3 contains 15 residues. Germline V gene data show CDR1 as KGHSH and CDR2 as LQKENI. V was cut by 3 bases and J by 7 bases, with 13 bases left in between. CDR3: CASSPEEGRNSPLHF. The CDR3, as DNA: TGTGCCAGCTCACCCGAGGAGGGGAGGAATTCACCCCTCCACTTT.

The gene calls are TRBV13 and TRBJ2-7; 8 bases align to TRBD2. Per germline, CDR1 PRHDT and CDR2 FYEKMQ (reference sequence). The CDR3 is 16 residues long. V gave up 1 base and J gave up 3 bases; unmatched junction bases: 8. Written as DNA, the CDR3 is TGTGCCAGCAGCTTAGCGGGGGGGTCCCCTGGCTACGAGCAGTACTTC. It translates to CASSLAGGSPGYEQYF.

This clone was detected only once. Here the CDR3 reads CASSSGKRRDEKLFF. The CDR3 coding sequence is TGTGCCAGCAGCTCGGGGAAGAGGAGGGATGAAAAACTGTTTTTT. The chain employs TRBV11-3 and TRBJ1-4; D uncertain. There are 15 residues in the CDR3. V dropped 4 bases and J dropped 6 bases, with 15 bases sitting between them. Germline V gene sequence: CDR1 SGHNT, CDR2 YENEEA.

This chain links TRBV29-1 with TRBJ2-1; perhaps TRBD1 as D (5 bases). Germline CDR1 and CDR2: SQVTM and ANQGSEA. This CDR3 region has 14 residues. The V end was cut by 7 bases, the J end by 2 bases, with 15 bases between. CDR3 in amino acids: CSAQTDEAYNEQFF. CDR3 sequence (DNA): TGCAGCGCCCAGACAGACGAGGCCTACAATGAGCAGTTCTTC.

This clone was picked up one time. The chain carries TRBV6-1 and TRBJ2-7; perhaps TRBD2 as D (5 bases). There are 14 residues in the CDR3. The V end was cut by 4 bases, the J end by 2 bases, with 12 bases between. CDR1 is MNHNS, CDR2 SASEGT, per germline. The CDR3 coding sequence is TGTGCCAGCAGTGTGGCTAGCACCCCCTACGAGCAGTACTTC. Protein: CASSVASTPYEQYF.

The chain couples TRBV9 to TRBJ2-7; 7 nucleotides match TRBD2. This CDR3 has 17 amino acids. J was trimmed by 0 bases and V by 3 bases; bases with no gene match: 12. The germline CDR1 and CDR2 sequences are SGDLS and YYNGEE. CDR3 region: CASSARLGSGDSYEQYF. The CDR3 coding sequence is TGTGCCAGCAGCGCCAGGCTGGGGAGCGGGGACTCCTACGAGCAGTACTTC.

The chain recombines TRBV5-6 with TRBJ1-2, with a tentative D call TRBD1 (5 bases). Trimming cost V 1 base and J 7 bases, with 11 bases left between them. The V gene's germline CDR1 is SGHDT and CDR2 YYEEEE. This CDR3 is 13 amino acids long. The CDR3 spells CASSLQGTGGYTF. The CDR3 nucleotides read TGTGCCAGCAGCTTGCAGGGCACGGGTGGCTACACCTTC.

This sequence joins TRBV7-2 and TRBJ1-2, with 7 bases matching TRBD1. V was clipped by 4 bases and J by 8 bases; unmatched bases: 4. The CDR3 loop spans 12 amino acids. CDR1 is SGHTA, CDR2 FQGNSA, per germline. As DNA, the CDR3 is TGTGCCAGCAGCTCGACAGGGCGCGGCTACACCTTC. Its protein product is CASSSTGRGYTF.

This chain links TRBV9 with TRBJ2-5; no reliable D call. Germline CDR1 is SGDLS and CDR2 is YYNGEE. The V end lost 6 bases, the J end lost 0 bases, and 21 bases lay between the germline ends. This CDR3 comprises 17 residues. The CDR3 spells CASMINRGYRNQETQYF. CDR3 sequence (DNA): TGTGCCAGCATGATCAACCGCGGTTATAGAAACCAAGAGACCCAGTACTTC.

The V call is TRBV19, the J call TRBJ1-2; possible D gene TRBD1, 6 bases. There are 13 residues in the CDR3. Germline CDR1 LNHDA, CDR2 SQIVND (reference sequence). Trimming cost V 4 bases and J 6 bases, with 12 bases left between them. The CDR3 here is CASSKNRADGYTF. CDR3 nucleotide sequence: TGTGCCAGTAGTAAGAACAGGGCGGATGGCTACACCTTC.

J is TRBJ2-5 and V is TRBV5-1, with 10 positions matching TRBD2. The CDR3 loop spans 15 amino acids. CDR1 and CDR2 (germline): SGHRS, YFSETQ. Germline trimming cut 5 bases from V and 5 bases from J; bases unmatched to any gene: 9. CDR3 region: CASRRSGGAEETQYF. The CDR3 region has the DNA TGCGCCAGCAGGCGGAGCGGGGGGGCAGAGGAGACCCAGTACTTC.

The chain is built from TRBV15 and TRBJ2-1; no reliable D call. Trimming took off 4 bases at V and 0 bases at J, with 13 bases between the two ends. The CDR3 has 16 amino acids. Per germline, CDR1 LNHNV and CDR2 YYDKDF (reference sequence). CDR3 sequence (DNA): TGTGCCACCAGCACCAAAGCCCAACTCTCCTACAATGAGCAGTTCTTC. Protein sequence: CATSTKAQLSYNEQFF.

The CDR3 region is CASSRPRTSGGADTQYF. The CDR3 nucleotides are TGTGCCAGCTCCCGACCTCGGACTAGCGGGGGGGCAGATACGCAGTATTTT. The chain employs TRBV18 and TRBJ2-3; the match to TRBD2 covers 15 bases. Germline V gives CDR1 KGHSH, CDR2 LQKENI. The ends lost 6 bases at V and 4 bases at J; junction bases unmatched: 8. This CDR3 has 17 amino acids. Full variable domain (remainder filled in from reference TRBV18 and TRBJ2-3): NAGVMQNPRHLVRRRGQEARLRCSPMKGHSHVYWYRQLPEEGLKFMVYLQKENIIDESGMPKERFSAEFPKEGPSILRIQQVVRGDSAAYFCASSRPRTSGGADTQYFGPGTRLTVL.

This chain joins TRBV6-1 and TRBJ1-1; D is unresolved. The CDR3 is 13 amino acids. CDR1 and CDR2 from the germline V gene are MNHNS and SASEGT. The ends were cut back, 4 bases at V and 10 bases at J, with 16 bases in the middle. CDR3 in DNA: TGTGCCAGCAGTGGCGACCTGAGAGAGGGAGCTTTCTTT. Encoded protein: CASSGDLREGAFF.

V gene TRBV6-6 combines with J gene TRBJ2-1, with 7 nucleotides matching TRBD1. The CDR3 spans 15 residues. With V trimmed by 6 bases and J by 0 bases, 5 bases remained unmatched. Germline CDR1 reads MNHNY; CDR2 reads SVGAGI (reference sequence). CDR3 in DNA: TGTGCCAGCAGCCAACAGGGGAGCTCCTACAATGAGCAGTTCTTC. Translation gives CASSQQGSSYNEQFF.